The rows below give T cell receptor beta chains drawn from one sample of a study of T-cell reconstitution after alpha-beta-depleted transplantation in children. MiXCR, run by TCRdb on the PCR reads, gives a single entry per CDR3 protein. The sample lists a few hundred thousand distinct CDR3 sequences, about 9.4% occurring once. The sample in question was PBMCs from the stem cell graft donor, obtained from the stem cell graft. The source of these receptors is a human donor who donated a stem cell graft to a child with acute lymphoblastic leukemia. CDR3s leave out the opening cysteine and the closing phenylalanine or tryptophan.

TRBJ2-1,TRBV4-1,12,ASSQDSTYNEQF
TRBJ2-7,TRBV7-9,13,ASSPPGRVAYEQY
TRBJ2-7,TRBV7-9,11,ASSPAGEREQY
TRBJ2-2,TRBV12-3/TRBV12-4,14,ASSLGGGQGAGELF
TRBJ2-2,TRBV7-6,13,ASSFITGGAGELF
TRBJ2-7,TRBV29-1,9,SVRAAYEQY
TRBJ2-7,TRBV3-1,11,ASMGLTSYEQY
TRBJ2-3,TRBV12-3/TRBV12-4,12,ASSFDPDLDTQY
TRBJ2-3,TRBV12-3/TRBV12-4,14,ASSLWDRVTSDTQY
TRBJ2-5,TRBV29-1,13,SVEGGGAGQETQY
TRBJ2-5,TRBV28,14,ASSRPGLAGRETQY
TRBJ2-7,TRBV7-2,11,ASSSGGHGEQY
TRBJ2-7,TRBV2,13,AIRSGQGSSYEQY
TRBJ2-7,TRBV6-1,12,ASTSGVNFYEQY
TRBJ2-2,TRBV10-1,13,ASSVGGSNTGELF
TRBJ2-2,TRBV10-3,15,AISELLAGEHTGELF
TRBJ1-2,TRBV29-1,15,SVEDRTGGESTYGYT
TRBJ2-5,TRBV9,12,ASSVGLRGETQY
TRBJ2-2,TRBV20-1,11,SARDLRGGELF